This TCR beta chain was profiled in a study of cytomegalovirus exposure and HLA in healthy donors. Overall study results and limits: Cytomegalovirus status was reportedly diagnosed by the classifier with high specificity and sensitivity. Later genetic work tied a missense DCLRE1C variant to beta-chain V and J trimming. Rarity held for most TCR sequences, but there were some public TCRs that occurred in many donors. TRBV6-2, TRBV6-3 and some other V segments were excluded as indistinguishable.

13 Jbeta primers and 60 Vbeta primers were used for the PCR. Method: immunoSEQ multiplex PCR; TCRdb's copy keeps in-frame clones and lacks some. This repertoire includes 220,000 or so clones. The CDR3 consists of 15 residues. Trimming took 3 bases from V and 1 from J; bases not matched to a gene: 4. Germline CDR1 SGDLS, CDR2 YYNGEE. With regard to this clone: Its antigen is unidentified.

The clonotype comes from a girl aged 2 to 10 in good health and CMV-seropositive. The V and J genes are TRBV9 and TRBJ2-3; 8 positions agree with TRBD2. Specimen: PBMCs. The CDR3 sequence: CASSALAARTDTQYF. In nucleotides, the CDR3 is TGTGCCAGCAGCGCACTAGCGGCCCGCACAGATACGCAGTATTTT.